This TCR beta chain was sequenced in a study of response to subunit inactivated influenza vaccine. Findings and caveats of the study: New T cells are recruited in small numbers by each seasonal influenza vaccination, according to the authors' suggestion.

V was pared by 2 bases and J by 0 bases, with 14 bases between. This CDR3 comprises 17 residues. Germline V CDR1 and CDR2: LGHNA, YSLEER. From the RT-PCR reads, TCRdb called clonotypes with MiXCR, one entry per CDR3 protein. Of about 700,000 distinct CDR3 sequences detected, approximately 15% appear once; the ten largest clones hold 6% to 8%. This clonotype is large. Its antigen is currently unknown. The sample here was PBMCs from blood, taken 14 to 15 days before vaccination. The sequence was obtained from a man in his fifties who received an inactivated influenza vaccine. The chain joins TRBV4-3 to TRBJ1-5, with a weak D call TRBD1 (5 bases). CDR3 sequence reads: CASSQSAGTSSNQPQHF. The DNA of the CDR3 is TGCGCCAGCAGCCAATCGGCTGGGACGTCTAGCAATCAGCCCCAGCATTTT.